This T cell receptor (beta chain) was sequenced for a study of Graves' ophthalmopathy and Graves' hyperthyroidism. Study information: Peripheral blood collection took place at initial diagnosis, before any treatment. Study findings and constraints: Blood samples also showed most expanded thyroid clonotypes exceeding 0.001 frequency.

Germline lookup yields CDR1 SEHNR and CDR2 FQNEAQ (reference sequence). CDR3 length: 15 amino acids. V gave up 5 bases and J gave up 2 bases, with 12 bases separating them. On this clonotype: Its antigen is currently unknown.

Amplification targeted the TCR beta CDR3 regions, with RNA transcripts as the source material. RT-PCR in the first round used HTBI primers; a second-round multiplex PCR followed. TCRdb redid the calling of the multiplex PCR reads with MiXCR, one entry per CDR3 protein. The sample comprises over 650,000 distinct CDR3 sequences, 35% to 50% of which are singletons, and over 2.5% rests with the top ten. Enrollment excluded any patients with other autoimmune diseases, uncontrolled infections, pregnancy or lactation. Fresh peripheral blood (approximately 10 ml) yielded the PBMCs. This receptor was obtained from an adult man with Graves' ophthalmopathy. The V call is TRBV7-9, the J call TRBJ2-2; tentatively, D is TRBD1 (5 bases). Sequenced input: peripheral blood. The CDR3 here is CASSQGHQNTGELFF. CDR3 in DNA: TGTGCCAGCAGCCAAGGACACCAAAACACCGGGGAGCTGTTTTTT.